This TCR beta chain was sequenced for a study of blood T cells in healthy people across ages. The CDR3 contains 15 residues. Germline lookup yields CDR1 MNHEY and CDR2 SMNVEV (reference sequence). V lost 2 bases and J 6 bases, leaving 17 bases between the germline ends. Primed by a sample-barcoded 5' primer and a J-beta primer mix, a second PCR proceeded for about 6 to 12 cycles. TCRdb re-derived calls from the 5' RACE reads in MiXCR, one entry per CDR3 protein. The sample includes about 1.4 million distinct CDR3 sequences, almost 60% of them seen just once. The chain is built from TRBV27 and TRBJ2-7; a weak D match, TRBD2 (5 bases). The sequenced sample was blood. This TCR was sampled from a man between 18 and 29 years old in good health. CDR3 nucleotides: TGTGCCAGCAGTTTAATACTAGGCTCCCCGGGCGAGCAGTACTTC. Its protein is CASSLILGSPGEQYF.